What follows is one T cell receptor (beta chain) and its context. This CDR3 contains 15 residues. With V trimmed by 7 bases and J by 1 base, 4 bases remained unmatched. Germline loops: CDR1 SGHDT, CDR2 YYEEEE. Treatment specified: oral pan-JAK inhibitor, 5-10 mg twice daily. Once RNA had been extracted, it was reverse transcribed into cDNA to act as the sequencing template. The data were produced by immunoSEQ multiplex PCR, yet TCRdb's version contains in-frame clones alone and is incomplete. The table has some 190,000 clones, 51% seen once. These data belong to a study of CD8+ T cells in alopecia areata.

The receptor was derived from a human donor with alopecia areata. The material sequenced was CD8+ T cells sorted from blood, taken between weeks 51 and 52, from a patient treated with tofacitinib. The V and J genes are TRBV5-6 and TRBJ2-2, with 10 nucleotides matching TRBD2. The CDR3 nucleotides read TGTGCCAGCCGAGGACTAGCGGTGAACACCGGGGAGCTGTTTTTT. It specifies CASRGLAVNTGELFF.